This entry lists 28 T cell receptor beta chains sequenced from one sample in a study of glioma-infiltrating T cells. Using RNA template, CDR3s of TCR alpha and beta were amplified with iRepertoire arm-PCR. Each CDR3 protein is one row after TCRdb ran MiXCR on the multiplex PCR reads. The sample yields about 3,900 distinct CDR3 sequences, roughly a third seen once. Sequencing used glioma tissue, nonneoplastic brain tissue, or PBMCs (not recorded which). These receptors all come from a human donor with low-grade glioma or glioblastoma, undergoing nonglioma brain surgery, or in good health (not recorded which).

This clonotype is labeled as medium-sized (0.01 to 0.1%). CDR3 protein: CASERVEAEQFF. For the CDR3, the DNA is TGTGCCAGCGAACGGGTTGAGGCTGAGCAGTTCTTC. V and J are TRBV2 and TRBJ2-1; the D is unclear. The CDR3 totals 12 residues. Germline V lookup: CDR1 SNHLY, CDR2 FYNNEI. V dropped 8 bases and J dropped 9 bases, with 14 bases sitting between them. The full variable domain, rest sourced from reference TRBV2 and TRBJ2-1, is EPEVTQTPSHQVTQMGQEVILRCVPISNHLYFYWYRQILGQKVEFLVSFYNNEISEKSEIFDDQFSVERPDGSNFTLKIRSTKLEDSAMYFCASERVEAEQFFGPGTRLTVL.

The chain links TRBV30 to TRBJ1-3; possibly TRBD1 for D (6 bases). Germline V lookup: CDR1 GTSNPN, CDR2 SVGIG (reference sequence). This CDR3 region has 15 residues. The V gene lost 2 bases and the J gene lost 9 bases, with 20 bases spanning the gap. CDR3 sequence: CAWSSLGTIYSTIYF. The DNA of the CDR3 is TGTGCCTGGAGTTCTTTGGGGACAATCTACAGCACCATATATTTT.

This clonotype has ten or more counts. The chain employs TRBV12-3 or TRBV12-4 and TRBJ1-5; no firm D call. The V end lost 1 base, the J end lost 0 bases, and 10 bases lay between the germline ends. This CDR3 comprises 16 residues. This chain's CDR3 is CASSLDTMGSNQPQHF. In nucleotides, the CDR3 is TGTGCCAGCAGTTTAGATACGATGGGTAGCAATCAGCCCCAGCATTTT.

The V and J genes are TRBV5-1 and TRBJ2-2, with D perhaps TRBD2 (6 bases). Trimming pared 0 bases from V and 5 bases from J, leaving 8 bases between. This CDR3 is 14 amino acids long. Per germline, CDR1 SGHRS and CDR2 YFSETQ. The CDR3 nucleotides are TGCGCCAGCAGCTTGGGGCTAGCGACCGGGGAGCTGTTTTTT. Amino acid sequence: CASSLGLATGELFF.

The table lists this clonotype with a few counts. This chain links TRBV5-5 with TRBJ1-1; D is ambiguous. Germline CDR1 and CDR2: SGHKS and YYEKEE (reference sequence). The CDR3 sequence is 14 residues long. Trimming removed 0 bases at V and 1 base at J, with 7 bases between. The CDR3, as DNA: TGTGCCAGCAGCTTGGGACCGCCGAACACTGAAGCTTTCTTT. It codes for CASSLGPPNTEAFF.

Remarks on this clonotype: A much bigger clone sits one base away, suggesting this may be a read error. This chain joins TRBV13 and TRBJ1-1, with D possibly TRBD1 on 5 matching bases. The CDR3 extends over 11 amino acids. Germline-derived CDR1 and CDR2 are PRHDT and FYEKMQ (reference sequence). Trimming cost V 3 bases and J 9 bases, with 8 bases left between them. Here the CDR3 reads CASSLTAQAFF. In DNA form, the CDR3 reads TGTGCCAGCAGCTTGACAGCTCAAGCTTTCTTT.

This clonotype is labeled as medium-sized (0.01 to 0.1%). The V call is TRBV12-3 or TRBV12-4, the J call TRBJ1-2; D possibly corresponds to TRBD1 (5 bases). The ends were cut back, 6 bases at V and 3 bases at J, with 14 bases in the middle. This CDR3 is 14 amino acids long. CDR3 amino acids: CASSRGTAYYGYTF. The CDR3 region has the DNA TGTGCCAGCAGCCGCGGGACGGCGTACTATGGCTACACCTTC.

This clonotype came up many times. The CDR3 DNA reads as TGTGCCAGTAGTATACAGGGCCGCGGAACTGAAGCTTTCTTT. Residues: CASSIQGRGTEAFF. The rearrangement links TRBV19 to TRBJ1-1, with a possible D match to TRBD1 (5 bases). Germline V gene lookup returns CDR1 LNHDA and CDR2 SQIVND (reference sequence). CDR3 length: 14 residues. The ends were cut back, 2 bases at V and 5 bases at J, with 12 bases in the middle.

This clonotype was recorded at least ten times. This rearrangement joins TRBV19 to TRBJ1-2; 9 nucleotides match TRBD1. The CDR3 is made up of 15 amino acids. Germline assignment: CDR1 LNHDA and CDR2 SQIVND (reference sequence). With V trimmed by 7 bases and J by 4 bases, 10 bases remained unmatched. CDR3 protein: CASIPGTGFGYGYTF. CDR3 nucleotide sequence: TGTGCCAGTATCCCAGGGACAGGGTTCGGCTATGGCTACACCTTC.

This clonotype was recorded many times. The chain recombines TRBV7-2 with TRBJ1-5, with TRBD1 as a possible D gene (5 bases). Germline V CDR1 and CDR2: SGHTA, FQGNSA. V gave up 2 bases and J gave up 7 bases, with 12 bases separating them. This CDR3 spans 14 amino acids. CDR3 nucleotides: TGTGCCAGCAGCTTATTCGGGGGTGAACAGCCCCAGCATTTT. Residues: CASSLFGGEQPQHF.

This clonotype was found many times. The chain is built from TRBV29-1 and TRBJ2-7; 7 nucleotides line up with TRBD1. The V gene end was trimmed by 1 base and the J gene end by 5 bases; junction bases not matched to a gene: 5. This CDR3 region has 13 residues. CDR1 is SQVTM and CDR2 is ANQGSEA in the germline V gene. The CDR3 loop reads CSVEGAGGHEQYF. The CDR3 nucleotides read TGCAGCGTTGAAGGGGCAGGGGGTCACGAGCAGTACTTC.

As to this clonotype: The junction and the germline gene differ at one end; a read error may be behind it. The chain has TRBV12-3 or TRBV12-4 and TRBJ1-5; 7 bases are a match to TRBD1. This CDR3 region has 13 residues. As DNA, the CDR3 is TGTGCCAGCTCCAGACAGGGCAATCAGCCCCCGCATTTT. Its translation: CASSRQGNQPPHF.

This clonotype occurred many times. The rearrangement joins TRBV2 to TRBJ1-5; D is unclear. Germline CDR1 is SNHLY and CDR2 is FYNNEI. The length of the CDR3 is 13 residues. V lost 1 base to trimming and J lost 4 bases, with 5 bases between them. CDR3 nucleotide sequence: TGTGCCAGCAGTGAAGGGATTAATCAGCCCCAGCATTTT. As protein: CASSEGINQPQHF.

This clonotype was detected ten times or more. The chain has TRBV7-2 and TRBJ1-2, with 7 bases matching TRBD1. There are 16 residues in the CDR3. With 5 bases clipped from V and 7 bases from J, the junction kept 16 bases outside the gene matches. Germline-derived CDR1 and CDR2 are SGHTA and FQGNSA. The CDR3: CASSPQGPAGIAGYTF. CDR3 bases: TGTGCCAGCAGCCCACAGGGGCCCGCAGGCATCGCTGGCTACACCTTC.

This chain joins TRBV5-4 and TRBJ2-6; D is unclear. V was clipped by 2 bases and J by 0 bases, with 3 bases between them. The CDR3 spans 14 residues. In germline, CDR1 is SGHNT, CDR2 YYREEE (reference sequence). For the CDR3, the DNA is TGTGCCAGCAGCTTTAGCTCTGGGGCCAACGTCCTGACTTTC. Translation: CASSFSSGANVLTF.

The table lists this clonotype with many counts. V is TRBV4-3 and J is TRBJ2-1, with TRBD1 identical over 8 bases. Trimming took 3 bases from V and 6 from J; bases not matched to a gene: 4. The V gene's germline CDR1 is LGHNA and CDR2 YSLEER. The CDR3 extends over 14 amino acids. The CDR3 DNA is TGCGCCAGCAGCCATGGGACAGGCGGCAATGAGCAGTTCTTC. Its translation: CASSHGTGGNEQFF.

A note on this clonotype: This may be a read error, as it is one base from a much larger clone. The chain couples TRBV19 to TRBJ1-5; no clear D gene. Deletions cut 5 bases from V and 3 bases from J, with 17 bases between. In germline, CDR1 is LNHDA, CDR2 SQIVND (reference sequence). The CDR3 consists of 16 residues. The CDR3 spells CASSETPGLNNQPQHF. The CDR3 nucleotides are TGTGCCAGTAGTGAAACCCCAGGACTGAACAATCAGCCCCAGCATTTT.

The chain combines TRBV4-1 with TRBJ2-7; D unclear. The length of the CDR3 is 14 residues. V lost 4 bases and J lost 1, with 11 bases in between. Germline CDR1 reads MGHRA; CDR2 reads YSYEKL. CDR3 sequence (DNA): TGCGCCAGCAGCCCCTCCGTGGCATCCTACGAGCAGTACTTC. This encodes CASSPSVASYEQYF.

There are a few counts of this clonotype. Written as DNA, the CDR3 is TGTGCCAGTAGTAGCCCGACGGCGGGCTGGAACACTGAAGCTTTCTTT. Protein product: CASSSPTAGWNTEAFF. The chain uses TRBV19 and TRBJ1-1; D gene ambiguous. Germline lookup yields CDR1 LNHDA and CDR2 SQIVND (reference sequence). Trimming took 4 bases from V and 1 from J, leaving 16 bases between them. The CDR3 consists of 16 residues.

Details on this clonotype: With a much larger clone just one base away, this may be a read error. The chain combines TRBV19 with TRBJ1-1, with 10 bases that match TRBD1. This CDR3 region has 16 residues. Germline V CDR1 and CDR2: LNHDA, SQIVND (reference sequence). CDR3 sequence (DNA): TGTGCCAGTGGTATGGACAGGGGGATTGATAACACTGAAGCTTTCTTT. Protein: CASGMDRGIDNTEAFF.

By proportion, this clonotype is medium-sized. The chain's CDR3 is CASSYGQSNTEAFF. The DNA for the CDR3 is TGTGCCAGCAGTTATGGGCAGTCGAACACTGAAGCTTTCTTT. The J gene is TRBJ1-1, the V gene TRBV6-1, with D unresolved. The CDR3 has 14 amino acids. Looked up from germline, CDR1 is MNHNS and CDR2 is SASEGT. Trimming pared 5 bases from V and 1 base from J, leaving 11 bases between.

This clonotype was counted many times. The rearrangement joins TRBV20-1 to TRBJ2-3; TRBD2 matches 8 bases. Trimming took 3 bases from V and 2 from J; bases not matched to a gene: 16. The CDR3 consists of 18 residues. Germline values: CDR1 DFQATT, CDR2 SNEGSKA (reference sequence). CDR3 bases: TGCAGTGCTAGGCGGGTGGGCGGGGGGACCGGGAACACAGATACGCAGTATTTT. Amino acids: CSARRVGGGTGNTDTQYF.

This clonotype is medium-sized. V usage is TRBV7-2 and J usage is TRBJ1-5; 8 bases match TRBD1. Unmatched junction bases numbered 8, after V lost 5 bases and J lost 8 bases. CDR1 is SGHTA, CDR2 FQGNSA, per germline. The CDR3 has 14 residues. The CDR3 region has the DNA TGTGCCAGCAGCCCGTCCCAGACAGGGGAGCCCCAGCATTTT. Translation: CASSPSQTGEPQHF.

Details on this clonotype: Sequence at one end of the junction differs from germline and may be a read error. The V gene is TRBV20-1, the J gene TRBJ1-2; no definite D call. This CDR3 comprises 15 residues. Germline CDR1 is DFQATT and CDR2 is SNEGSKA (reference sequence). CDR3 DNA sequence: TGCAGTGCTAGAAATAGGGCCGCTTTCAACTATGGCTACAACTTC. It codes for CSARNRAAFNYGYNF.

This clonotype appeared many times. The chain is built from TRBV4-2 and TRBJ2-3, with 9 positions matching TRBD2. J was trimmed by 3 bases and V by 4 bases; bases with no gene match: 5. The CDR3 is 15 residues long. The germline CDR1 and CDR2 sequences are LGHNA and YNFKEQ. CDR3 DNA sequence: TGTGCCAGCAGCCTTAGCGGGGGCGGTACAGATACGCAGTATTTT. This codes for CASSLSGGGTDTQYF.

This clonotype was seen a single time. The junction and the germline gene differ at one end; a read error may be behind it. V gene TRBV4-2 combines with J gene TRBJ2-1; no clear D. The germline CDR1 and CDR2 sequences are LGHNA and YNFKEQ. This CDR3 has 12 amino acids. CDR3 loop: CASSNVSDDQFF. CDR3 nucleotides: TGTGCCAGCAGCAATGTAAGCGATGATCAGTTCTTC.

By sample share, this clonotype is hyperexpanded. The chain uses TRBV6-1 and TRBJ2-7; weak D call: TRBD1 (6 bases). Trimming left V 6 bases short and J 1 base short, with 19 bases between. The germline V gene encodes CDR1 MNHNS and CDR2 SASEGT. This CDR3 region has 16 residues. The CDR3 bases are TGTGCCAGCAGGGAAATCAGGGGACCGCGATCCTACGAGCAGTACTTC. This encodes CASREIRGPRSYEQYF.

As for this clonotype: This sequence may be a read error, since a much larger clone differs from it by one base. V usage is TRBV10-3 and J usage is TRBJ1-3; D not certain. CDR3 length: 15 residues. Per the germline V gene, CDR1 is ENHRY and CDR2 is SYGVKD. The CDR3 loop is CAISERWGTGSTIYF. The CDR3 coding sequence is TGTGCCATCAGTGAGAGGTGGGGAACTGGAAGCACCATATATTTT.